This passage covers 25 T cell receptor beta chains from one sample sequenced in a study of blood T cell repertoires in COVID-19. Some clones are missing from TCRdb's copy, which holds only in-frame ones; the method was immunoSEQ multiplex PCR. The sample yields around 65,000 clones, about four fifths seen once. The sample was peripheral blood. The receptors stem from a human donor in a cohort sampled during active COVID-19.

The CDR3: CASSMRFSDNYGYTF. The DNA for the CDR3 is TGTGCCAGTAGTATGCGGTTCAGCGATAACTATGGCTACACCTTC. V usage is TRBV19 and J usage is TRBJ1-2; no clear D gene. The CDR3 is made up of 15 amino acids. V was shortened by 3 bases and J by 1 base, with 12 bases between the two germline ends. The germline V gene has CDR1 LNHDA and CDR2 SQIVND (reference sequence).

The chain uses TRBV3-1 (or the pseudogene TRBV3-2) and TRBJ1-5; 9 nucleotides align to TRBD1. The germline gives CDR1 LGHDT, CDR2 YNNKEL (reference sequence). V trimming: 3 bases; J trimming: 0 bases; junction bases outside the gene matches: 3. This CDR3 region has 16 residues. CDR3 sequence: CASSQGTGNSNQPQHF. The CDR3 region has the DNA TGTGCCAGCAGCCAGGGGACAGGGAATAGCAATCAGCCCCAGCATTTT.

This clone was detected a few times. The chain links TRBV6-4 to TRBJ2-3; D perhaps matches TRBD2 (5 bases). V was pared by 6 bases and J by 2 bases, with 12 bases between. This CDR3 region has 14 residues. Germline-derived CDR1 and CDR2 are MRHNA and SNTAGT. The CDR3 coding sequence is TGTGCCAGCAGAGCTGAGCGGTACACAGATACGCAGTATTTT. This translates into CASRAERYTDTQYF.

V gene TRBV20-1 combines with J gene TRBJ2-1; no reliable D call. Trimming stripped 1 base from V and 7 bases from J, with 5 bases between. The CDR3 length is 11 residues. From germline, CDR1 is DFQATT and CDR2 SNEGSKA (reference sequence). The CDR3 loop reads CSARGPNEQFF. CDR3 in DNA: TGCAGTGCTAGAGGGCCAAATGAGCAGTTCTTC.

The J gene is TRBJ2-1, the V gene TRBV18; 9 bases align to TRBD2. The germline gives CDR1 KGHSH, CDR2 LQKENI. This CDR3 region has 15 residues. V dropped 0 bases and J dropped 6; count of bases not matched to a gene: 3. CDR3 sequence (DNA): TGTGCCAGCTCACCACCGCCTAGCGGGATCAATGAGCAGTTCTTC. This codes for CASSPPPSGINEQFF.

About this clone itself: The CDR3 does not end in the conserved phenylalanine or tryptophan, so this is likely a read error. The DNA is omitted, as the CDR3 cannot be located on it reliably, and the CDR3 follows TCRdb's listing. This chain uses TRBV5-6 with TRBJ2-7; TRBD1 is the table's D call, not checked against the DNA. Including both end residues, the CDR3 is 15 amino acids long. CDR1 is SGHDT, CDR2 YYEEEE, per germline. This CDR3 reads CASSLAGLLEPGQLE.

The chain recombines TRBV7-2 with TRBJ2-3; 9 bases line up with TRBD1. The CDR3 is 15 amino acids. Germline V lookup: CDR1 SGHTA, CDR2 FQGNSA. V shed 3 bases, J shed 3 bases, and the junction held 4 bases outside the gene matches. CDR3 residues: CASSFAGTGTDTQYF. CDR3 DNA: TGTGCCAGCAGCTTCGCCGGGACAGGGACAGATACGCAGTATTTT.

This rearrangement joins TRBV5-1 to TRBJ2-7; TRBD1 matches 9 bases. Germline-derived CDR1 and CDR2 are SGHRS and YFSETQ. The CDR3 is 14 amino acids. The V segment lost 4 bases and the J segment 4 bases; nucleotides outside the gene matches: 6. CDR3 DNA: TGCGCCAGCAGCCCGGGACAGGGTAGTTACGAGCAGTACTTC. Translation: CASSPGQGSYEQYF.

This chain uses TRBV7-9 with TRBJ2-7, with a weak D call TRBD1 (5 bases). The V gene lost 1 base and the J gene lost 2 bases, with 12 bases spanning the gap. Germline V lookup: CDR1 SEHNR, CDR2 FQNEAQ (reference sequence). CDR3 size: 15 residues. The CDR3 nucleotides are TGTGCCAGCAGCTTAGGGATGCAGGGTCCCTACGAGCAGTACTTC. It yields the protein CASSLGMQGPYEQYF.

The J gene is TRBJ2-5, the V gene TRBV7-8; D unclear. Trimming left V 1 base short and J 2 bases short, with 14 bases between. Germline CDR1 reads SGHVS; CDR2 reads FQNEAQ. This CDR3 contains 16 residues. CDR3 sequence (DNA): TGTGCCAGCAGCTTAGAGTTCCGACAATCACAAGAGACCCAGTACTTC. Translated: CASSLEFRQSQETQYF.

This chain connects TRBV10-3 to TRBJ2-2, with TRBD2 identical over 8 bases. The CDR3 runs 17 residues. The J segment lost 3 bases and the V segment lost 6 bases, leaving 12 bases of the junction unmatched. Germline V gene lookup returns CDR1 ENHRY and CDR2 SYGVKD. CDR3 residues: CAIRGSGRAGDTGELFF. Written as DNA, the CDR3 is TGTGCCATCAGGGGCTCCGGGAGGGCCGGGGACACCGGGGAGCTGTTTTTT.

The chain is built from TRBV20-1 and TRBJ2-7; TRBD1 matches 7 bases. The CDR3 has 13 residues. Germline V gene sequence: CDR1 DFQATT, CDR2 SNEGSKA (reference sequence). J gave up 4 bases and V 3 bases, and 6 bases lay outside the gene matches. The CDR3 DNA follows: TGCAGTGCTAGTGGGGGCAGGGGGTACGAGCAGTACTTC. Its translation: CSASGGRGYEQYF.

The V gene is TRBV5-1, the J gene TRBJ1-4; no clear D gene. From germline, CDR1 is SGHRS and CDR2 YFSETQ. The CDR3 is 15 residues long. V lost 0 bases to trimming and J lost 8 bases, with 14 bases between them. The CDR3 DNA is TGCGCCAGCAGCTTGGCAGGCGGGAAACAGGAAAAACTGTTTTTT. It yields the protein CASSLAGGKQEKLFF.

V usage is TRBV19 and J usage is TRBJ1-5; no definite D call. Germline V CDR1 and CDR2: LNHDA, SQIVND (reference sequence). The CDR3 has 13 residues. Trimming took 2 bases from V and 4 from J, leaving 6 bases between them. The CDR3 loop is CASSIRVNQPQHF. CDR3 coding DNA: TGTGCCAGTAGTATACGAGTAAATCAGCCCCAGCATTTT.

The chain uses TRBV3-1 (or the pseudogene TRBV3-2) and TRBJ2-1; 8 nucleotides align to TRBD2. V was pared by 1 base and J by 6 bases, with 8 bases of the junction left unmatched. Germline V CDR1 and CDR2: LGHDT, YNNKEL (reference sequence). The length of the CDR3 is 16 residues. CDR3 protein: CASSQGFSGRSNEQFF. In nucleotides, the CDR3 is TGTGCCAGCAGCCAAGGCTTCAGCGGGAGAAGCAATGAGCAGTTCTTC.

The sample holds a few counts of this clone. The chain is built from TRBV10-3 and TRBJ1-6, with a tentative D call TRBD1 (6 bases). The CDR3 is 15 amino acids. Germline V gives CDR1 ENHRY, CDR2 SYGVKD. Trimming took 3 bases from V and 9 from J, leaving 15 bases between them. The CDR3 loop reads CAISEGQGFGSPLHF. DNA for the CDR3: TGTGCCATCAGTGAAGGGCAGGGGTTCGGTTCACCCCTCCACTTT.

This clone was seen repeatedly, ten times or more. For the CDR3, the DNA is TGTGCCAGCTTTACAGGGGTTAATGAAAAACTGTTTTTT. It is translated as CASFTGVNEKLFF. The V gene is TRBV28, the J gene TRBJ1-4, with TRBD1 identical over 7 bases. Per germline, CDR1 MDHEN and CDR2 SYDVKM. With V trimmed by 8 bases and J by 4 bases, 4 bases remained unmatched. This CDR3 region has 13 residues.

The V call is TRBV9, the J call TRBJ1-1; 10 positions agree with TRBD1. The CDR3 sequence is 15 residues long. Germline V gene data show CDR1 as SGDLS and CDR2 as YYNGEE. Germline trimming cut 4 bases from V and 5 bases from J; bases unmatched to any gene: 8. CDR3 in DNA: TGTGCCAGCAGCCCTCGACAGGGGGCGATTACTGAAGCTTTCTTT. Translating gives CASSPRQGAITEAFF.

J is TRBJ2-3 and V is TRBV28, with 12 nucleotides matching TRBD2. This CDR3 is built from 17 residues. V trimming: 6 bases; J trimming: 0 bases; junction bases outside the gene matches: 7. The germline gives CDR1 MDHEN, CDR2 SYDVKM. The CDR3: CASSGTSGLGSTDTQYF. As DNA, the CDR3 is TGTGCCAGCAGCGGGACTAGCGGGCTAGGGAGCACAGATACGCAGTATTTT.

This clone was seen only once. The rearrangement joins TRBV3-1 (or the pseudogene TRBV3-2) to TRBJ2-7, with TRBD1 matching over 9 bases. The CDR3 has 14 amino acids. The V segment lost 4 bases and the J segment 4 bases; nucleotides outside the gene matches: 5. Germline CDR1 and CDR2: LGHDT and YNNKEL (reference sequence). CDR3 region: CASSPGTGIYEQYF. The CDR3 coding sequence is TGTGCCAGCAGCCCCGGGACAGGGATTTACGAGCAGTACTTC.

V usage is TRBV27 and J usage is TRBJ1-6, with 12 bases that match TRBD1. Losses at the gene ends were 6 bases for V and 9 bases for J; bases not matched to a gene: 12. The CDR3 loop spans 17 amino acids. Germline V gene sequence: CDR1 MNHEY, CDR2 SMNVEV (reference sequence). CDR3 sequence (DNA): TGTGCCAGCAGCCAAGACCCCGGGACAGGGGGCATTTCACCCCTCCACTTT. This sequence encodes CASSQDPGTGGISPLHF.

CDR3 amino acids: CASRAGTGEGYTF. CDR3 bases: TGTGCCAGCAGAGCAGGGACAGGGGAAGGCTACACCTTC. The J gene is TRBJ1-2, the V gene TRBV6-4; 10 bases agree with TRBD1. The CDR3 has 13 amino acids. Per the germline V gene, CDR1 is MRHNA and CDR2 is SNTAGT. Trimming took 6 bases from V and 8 from J; bases not matched to a gene: 6.

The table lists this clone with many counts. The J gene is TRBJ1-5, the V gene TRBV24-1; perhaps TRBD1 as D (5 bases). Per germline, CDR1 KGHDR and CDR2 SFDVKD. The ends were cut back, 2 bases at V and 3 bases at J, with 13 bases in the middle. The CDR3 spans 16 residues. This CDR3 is CATSDSSRGNNQPQHF. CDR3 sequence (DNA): TGTGCCACCAGTGATTCCTCAAGGGGTAACAATCAGCCCCAGCATTTT.

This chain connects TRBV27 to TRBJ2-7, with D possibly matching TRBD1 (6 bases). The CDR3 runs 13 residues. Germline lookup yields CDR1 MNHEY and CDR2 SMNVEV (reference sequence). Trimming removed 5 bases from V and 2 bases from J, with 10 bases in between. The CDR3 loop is CASSLRTAYEQYF. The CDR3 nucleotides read TGTGCCAGCAGTCTTAGGACAGCCTACGAGCAGTACTTC.

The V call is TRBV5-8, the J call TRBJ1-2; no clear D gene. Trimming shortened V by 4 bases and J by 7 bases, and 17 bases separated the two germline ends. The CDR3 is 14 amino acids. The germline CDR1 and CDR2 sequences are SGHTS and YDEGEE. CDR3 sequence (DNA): TGTGCCAGCAGCCGGGAGAGGTCGGGGAGTGGCTACACCTTC. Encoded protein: CASSRERSGSGYTF.